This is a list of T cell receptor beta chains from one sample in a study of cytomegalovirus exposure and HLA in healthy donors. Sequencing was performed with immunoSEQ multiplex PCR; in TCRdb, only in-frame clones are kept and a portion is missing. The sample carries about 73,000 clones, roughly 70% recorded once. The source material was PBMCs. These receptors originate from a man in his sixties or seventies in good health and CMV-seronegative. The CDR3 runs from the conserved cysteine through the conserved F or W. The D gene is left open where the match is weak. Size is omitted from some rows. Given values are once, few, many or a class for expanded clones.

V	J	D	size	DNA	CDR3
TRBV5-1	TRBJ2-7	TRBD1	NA	TGCGCCAGCTCCCGGGGGACAGGGGGCGACGAGCAGTACTTC	CASSRGTGGDEQYF
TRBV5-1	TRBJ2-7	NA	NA	TGCGCCAGCAGCTTGAACCTCGGCTACGAGCAGTACTTC	CASSLNLGYEQYF
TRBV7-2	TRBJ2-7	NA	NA	TGTGCCAGCAGCCTAGCGGTGGACAGGGCCTACGAGCAGTACTTC	CASSLAVDRAYEQYF
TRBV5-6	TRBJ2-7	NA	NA	TGTGCCAGCAGCTTGAGAGGCCCTCTTTTGTCGGAGCAGTACTTC	CASSLRGPLLSEQYF
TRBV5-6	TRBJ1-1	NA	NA	TGTGCCAGCAGCTTGGTAGGGGTGAACACTGAAGCTTTCTTT	CASSLVGVNTEAFF
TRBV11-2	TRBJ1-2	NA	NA	TGTGCCAGCAGCTCGGACAGCCCTAACTATGGCTACACCTTC	CASSSDSPNYGYTF
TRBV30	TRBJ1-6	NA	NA	TGTGCCTGGGAACGGCAGGGCAATTCACCCCTCCACTTT	CAWERQGNSPLHF
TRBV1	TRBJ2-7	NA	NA	TGCACCAGCAGCCAAGCAGGGGGCCTCTCCTACGAGCAGTACTTC	CTSSQAGGLSYEQYF
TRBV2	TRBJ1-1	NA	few	TGTGCCAGCATGAGAGGGGGACCGAACACTGAAGCTTTCTTT	CASMRGGPNTEAFF
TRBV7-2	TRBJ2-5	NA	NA	TGTGCCAGCAGCTTAACCCCCGGACTCGCCGGGGAGACCCAGTACTTC	CASSLTPGLAGETQYF
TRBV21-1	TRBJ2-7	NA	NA	TGTGCCAGCAGCAAAGCGTGTTGCGGGAGTTGGAGGTACGAGCAGTACTTC	CASSKACCGSWRYEQYF
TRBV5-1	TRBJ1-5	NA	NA	TGCGCCAGCAGCAGAACCTCCGGGGACAATCAGCCCCAGCATTTT	CASSRTSGDNQPQHF
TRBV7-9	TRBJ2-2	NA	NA	TGTGCCAGCAGCCCGACAGCGTCGACCGGGGAGCTGTTTTTT	CASSPTASTGELFF
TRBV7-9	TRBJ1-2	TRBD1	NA	TGTGCCAGCAGCTCTGCGGGGACAGCAGACTATGGCTACACCTTC	CASSSAGTADYGYTF
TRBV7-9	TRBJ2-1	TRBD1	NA	TGTGCCAGCAGCTTAGGGGCAGGGACAGGTTCCAAACAGTTCTTC	CASSLGAGTGSKQFF
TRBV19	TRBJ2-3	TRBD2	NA	TGTGCCAGTAGTATCCTCGGGAGGGCGGAAGATACGCAGTATTTT	CASSILGRAEDTQYF
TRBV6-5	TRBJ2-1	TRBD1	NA	TGTGCCAGCAGTTACTCGTGGACAGGGGAAGATGAGCAGTTCTTC	CASSYSWTGEDEQFF
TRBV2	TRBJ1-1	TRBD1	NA	TGTGCCAGCAGTGAGGACAGGGGGCCAGGCACTGAAGCTTTCTTT	CASSEDRGPGTEAFF
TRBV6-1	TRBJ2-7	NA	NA	TGTGCCAGCAGTGAACAGGGGAGGGACGAGCAGTACTTC	CASSEQGRDEQYF
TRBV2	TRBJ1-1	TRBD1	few	TGTGCAGAAGGGACAGGGATCACTGAAGCTTTCTTT	CAEGTGITEAFF
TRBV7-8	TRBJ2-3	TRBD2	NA	TGTGCCAGCAGCCCCCTAGCGGGAAACCCGGCAGATACGCAGTATTTT	CASSPLAGNPADTQYF
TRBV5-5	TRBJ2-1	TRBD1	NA	TGTGCCAGCAGCTCGAACAGGGGGTCGTTGGACAATGAGCAGTTCTTC	CASSSNRGSLDNEQFF
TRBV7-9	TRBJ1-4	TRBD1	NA	TGTGCCAGCAGCTTAGGCGGGACAGGGGATAATGAAAAACTGTTTTTT	CASSLGGTGDNEKLFF
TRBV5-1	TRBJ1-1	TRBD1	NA	TGCGCCAGCAGATCGACTACCGGGACAGAGGGCACTGAAGCTTTCTTT	CASRSTTGTEGTEAFF
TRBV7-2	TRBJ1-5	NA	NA	TGTGCCAGCAGCTTAGACGGGGGGCCTACTCAGCCCCAGCATTTT	CASSLDGGPTQPQHF
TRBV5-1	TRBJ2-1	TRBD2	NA	TGCGCCAGCAGCTGGAACCCCCTTCGCACTAGCGGGAGTGGGGATGAGCAGTTCTTC	CASSWNPLRTSGSGDEQFF
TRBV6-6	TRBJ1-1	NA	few	TGTGCCAGCAGTAAGGGGGGGGGAAACACTGAAGCTTTCTTT	CASSKGGGNTEAFF
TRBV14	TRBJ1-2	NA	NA	TGTGCCAGCAGCCAAGTGTTGGAGGGAATAGATGGCTACACCTTC	CASSQVLEGIDGYTF
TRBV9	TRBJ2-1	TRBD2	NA	TGTGCCAGCAGCGTAGCATCGCCTAGCGGGAGGGCCTATCTACGCTACAATGAGCAGTTCTTC	CASSVASPSGRAYLRYNEQFF
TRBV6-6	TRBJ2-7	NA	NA	TGTGCCAGCAGCTACACTTCCGACTCCTACGAGCAGTACTTC	CASSYTSDSYEQYF
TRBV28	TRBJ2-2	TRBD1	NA	TGTGCCAGCAGAACGGGACAGGGGACCGGGGAGCTGTTTTTT	CASRTGQGTGELFF
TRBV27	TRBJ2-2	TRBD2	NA	TGTGCCAGCAGCAACCTAGCGGGAGTAACCGGGGAGCTGTTTTTT	CASSNLAGVTGELFF
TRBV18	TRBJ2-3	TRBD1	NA	TGTGCCAGCTCACCCCGTAGACAGGGGGCCAGCACAGATACGCAGTATTTT	CASSPRRQGASTDTQYF
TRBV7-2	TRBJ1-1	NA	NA	TGTGCCAGCAGCTTACACGGACAGACTGAAGCTTTCTTT	CASSLHGQTEAFF
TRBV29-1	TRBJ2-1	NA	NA	TGCAGCGTTGGGCCTAGCTCCTTCTCCTACAATGAGCAGTTCTTC	CSVGPSSFSYNEQFF
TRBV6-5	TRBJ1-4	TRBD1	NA	TGTGCCAGCAGTTTTTGGGACAGAAATGAAAAACTGTTTTTT	CASSFWDRNEKLFF
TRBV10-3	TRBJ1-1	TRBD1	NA	TGTGCCATCAGAGTCCAGGGGGCGAACACTGAAGCTTTCTTT	CAIRVQGANTEAFF
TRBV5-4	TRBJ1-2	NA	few	TGTGCCAGCACCCTCGATCGGGATGTTGCATATGGCTACACCTTC	CASTLDRDVAYGYTF